This T cell receptor (beta chain) was obtained from a study of blood T cells in healthy people across ages. Using a J-beta primer mix together with a sample-barcoded 5' primer, a second PCR was run for about 6 to 11 cycles. All cDNA molecules were each tagged by a template-switch adaptor with 12 random nucleotides. Via MiXCR, TCRdb re-called the 5' RACE reads, giving one row per CDR3 protein. The table shows 800,000 to 950,000 distinct CDR3 sequences, with roughly 28% occurring only once. CDR3 size: 15 residues. V was pared by 2 bases and J by 4 bases, with 14 bases between. Germline CDR1 is MDHEN and CDR2 is SYDVKM. The same data also went into a second study, on T cells of mothers and their children. That publication notes: The authors used all extracted RNA for cDNA synthesis, at approximately 1.5 ug per 15 ul. Slightly, though not significantly, more overlap was seen in related than in unrelated mother-child pairs.

Sequencing input: blood. This TCR derives from a middle-aged woman in good health. This rearrangement joins TRBV28 to TRBJ1-1; D ambiguous. The CDR3 region is CASSLLSFAGTEAFF. The CDR3 bases are TGTGCCAGCAGTTTACTTTCGTTCGCTGGCACTGAAGCTTTCTTT.